This TCR beta chain originates from a study of shared clonotypes between healthy human individuals. Study background: Every donor yielded three CD4 naive, three CD4 memory, two CD8 naive and one CD8 memory plate.

Donors comprised healthy HIV-negative adults lacking recent acute infections or vaccinations. All of the donors resided in Nashville, Tennessee, and each was a Caucasian adult. TCRdb's table, derived via immunoSEQ multiplex PCR, lists solely in-frame clones and lacks some. Of about 2.3 million clones in the sample, about 92% were seen once. Germline assignment: CDR1 SEHNR and CDR2 FQNEAQ (reference sequence). This CDR3 contains 16 residues. After removal of 4 bases from V and 5 bases from J, the junction contained 6 bases not matched to a gene. Sequenced: naive CD4+ T cells from PBMCs. Subset given: CD45RA+ positively selected. The clonotype originates from a man aged 18 to 35 in good health. Some clones in this sample may be carry-over from other donors' samples. This rearrangement joins TRBV7-9 to TRBJ2-2; 11 bases are shared with TRBD2. The CDR3 DNA reads TGTGCCAGCAGCTCTTTAGCGGGAGGGCGAACCGGGGAGCTGTTTTTT. Residues: CASSSLAGGRTGELFF.